The 29 T cell receptor beta chains below come from one sample, sequenced in a study of T cell repertoires in cytomegalovirus infection. Their antigens are not known. TCRdb reprocessed the reads with MiXCR, giving one entry per CDR3 protein. This sample yields hundreds of thousands of distinct CDR3 sequences, of which around 30% are seen a single time; over 15% belongs to the top ten. Sequencing was performed on cultured PBMCs, taken from culture after CMV antigen stimulation. These receptor sequences come from a human donor in good health (CMV status not recorded). Some clones in this sample may be carry-over from other donors' samples.

The chain uses TRBV7-2 and TRBJ2-1; D is ambiguous. Between the trimmed V and J ends, which lost 5 bases and 3 bases, there was a span of 17 bases. Germline values: CDR1 SGHTA, CDR2 FQGNSA. There are 16 residues in the CDR3. The CDR3 DNA is TGTGCCAGCAGCGCTCTAAGACAAGGGATCTACAATGAGCAGTTCTTC. It codes for CASSALRQGIYNEQFF.

This clonotype was seen only a few times. The gene calls are TRBV2 and TRBJ1-4; D is undetermined. Trimming removed 4 bases from V and 7 bases from J, with 10 bases in between. The CDR3 loop spans 13 amino acids. Germline CDR1 SNHLY, CDR2 FYNNEI. CDR3 sequence (DNA): TGTGCCAGCAGTGGGGGTAGGCGTGAAAAACTGTTTTTT. This codes for CASSGGRREKLFF.

This clonotype was recorded many times. The CDR3 here is CASRMTGLGTDTQYF. The CDR3 DNA reads TGTGCCAGCAGGATGACAGGTCTTGGCACAGATACGCAGTATTTT. This chain uses TRBV7-8 with TRBJ2-3; the D gene is possibly TRBD1 (6 bases). Germline CDR1 reads SGHVS; CDR2 reads FQNEAQ. Deletions cut 6 bases from V and 1 base from J, with 14 bases between. The CDR3 covers 15 residues. The whole variable domain, remainder taken from reference TRBV7-8 and TRBJ2-3, is GAGVSQSPRYKVAKRGQDVALRCDPISGHVSLFWYQQALGQGPEFLTYFQNEAQLDKSGLPSDRFFAERPEGSVSTLKIQRTQQEDSAVYLCASRMTGLGTDTQYFGPGTRLTVL.

This clonotype was recorded a few times. The V gene is TRBV6-2 or TRBV6-3, the J gene TRBJ1-1, with 7 bases fitting TRBD1. Per the germline V gene, CDR1 is MNHEY and CDR2 is SVGEGT. V lost 4 bases to trimming and J lost 0 bases; unmatched junction nucleotides: 8. This CDR3 has 16 residues. DNA for the CDR3: TGTGCCAGCAGTTCACCTTTGGGACAGCTGAACACTGAAGCTTTCTTT. Residues: CASSSPLGQLNTEAFF.

This clonotype was seen only a few times. The V gene is TRBV5-4, the J gene TRBJ2-1; D is uncertain. This CDR3 is 16 amino acids long. Trimming removed 0 bases from V and 5 bases from J, with 15 bases in between. The V gene's germline CDR1 is SGHNT and CDR2 YYREEE (reference sequence). The CDR3 is CASSLASWQHNNEQFF. The CDR3 coding sequence is TGTGCCAGCAGCTTGGCTTCGTGGCAGCATAACAATGAGCAGTTCTTC.

This clonotype was observed at least ten times. This chain uses TRBV11-2 with TRBJ2-7; D is unclear. The CDR3 consists of 13 residues. Germline values: CDR1 SGHAT, CDR2 FQNNGV. Trimming left V 2 bases short and J 3 bases short, with 8 bases between. The CDR3 bases are TGTGCCAGCAGCTTATCCCCAGTCTACGAGCAGTACTTC. Translating gives CASSLSPVYEQYF.

This clonotype was recorded many times. This chain uses TRBV5-4 with TRBJ1-3, with no clear D. The CDR3 sequence is 14 residues long. V was clipped by 4 bases and J by 0 bases, with 8 bases between them. Germline V gene sequence: CDR1 SGHNT, CDR2 YYREEE (reference sequence). The CDR3 coding sequence is TGTGCCAGCAGCGGAGGAGACTCTGGAAACACCATATATTTT. This translates into CASSGGDSGNTIYF.

This clonotype was counted ten times or more. J is TRBJ1-2 and V is TRBV7-2; D is unclear. Germline V lookup: CDR1 SGHTA, CDR2 FQGNSA. The ends were cut back, 3 bases at V and 4 bases at J, with 6 bases in the middle. CDR3 length: 12 residues. For the CDR3, the DNA is TGTGCCAGCAGCTTGGGCCCCTATGGCTACACCTTC. Translating gives CASSLGPYGYTF.

The chain joins TRBV6-2 or TRBV6-3 to TRBJ1-1; no clear D gene. Germline V gives CDR1 MNHEY, CDR2 SVGEGT. The V end lost 6 bases, the J end lost 0 bases, and 8 bases lay between the germline ends. The CDR3 loop spans 13 amino acids. The CDR3 sequence is CASSPFMNTEAFF. In DNA form, the CDR3 reads TGTGCCAGCAGCCCATTCATGAACACTGAAGCTTTCTTT.

This clonotype was picked up a small number of times. The chain joins TRBV28 to TRBJ1-5, with no clear D. The CDR3 loop spans 16 amino acids. Trimming took 3 bases from V and 2 from J, leaving 14 bases between them. Germline loops: CDR1 MDHEN, CDR2 SYDVKM. The CDR3 here is CASSLVQPLGNQPQHF. As DNA, the CDR3 is TGTGCCAGCAGTTTGGTCCAGCCCCTAGGCAATCAGCCCCAGCATTTT.

The chain has TRBV7-2 and TRBJ2-2, with D perhaps matching TRBD1 (5 bases). Germline V CDR1 and CDR2: SGHTA, FQGNSA. V lost 3 bases and J 7 bases, leaving 9 bases between the germline ends. This CDR3 contains 13 residues. For the CDR3, the DNA is TGTGCCAGCAGCTTCGGAAGGGGCGGGGAGCTGTTTTTT. Translating gives CASSFGRGGELFF. Complete variable domain (other parts from reference TRBV7-2 and TRBJ2-2): GAGVSQSPSNKVTEKGKDVELRCDPISGHTALYWYRQSLGQGLEFLIYFQGNSAPDKSGLPSDRFSAERTGGSVSTLTIQRTQQEDSAVYLCASSFGRGGELFFGEGSRLTVL.

This chain uses TRBV19 with TRBJ1-3; 9 nucleotides agree with TRBD1. CDR3 length equals 16 residues. Germline CDR1 and CDR2: LNHDA and SQIVND (reference sequence). V lost 6 bases to trimming and J lost 2 bases; unmatched junction nucleotides: 8. The CDR3 coding sequence is TGTGCCAGTAGGGCCGGGACAGGGAAGCCTGGAAACACCATATATTTT. Translated: CASRAGTGKPGNTIYF.

This clonotype was seen many times. This rearrangement joins TRBV7-8 to TRBJ2-7; D is ambiguous. V shed 5 bases and J shed 5 bases, with 16 bases lying between them. Germline values: CDR1 SGHVS, CDR2 FQNEAQ. The CDR3 is made up of 14 amino acids. CDR3 in DNA: TGTGCCAGCAGCCTTGGGGTCCCTTCCCACGAGCAGTACTTC. Residues: CASSLGVPSHEQYF.

At least ten counts were recorded for this clonotype. The CDR3 nucleotides are TGTGCCAGCAGCTTGTCAGGGGCGCGGTATGGCTACACCTTC. Its protein is CASSLSGARYGYTF. The chain joins TRBV5-4 to TRBJ1-2, with D tentatively TRBD1 (6 bases). The CDR3 spans 14 residues. Germline CDR1 and CDR2: SGHNT and YYREEE (reference sequence). The germline V and J ends were trimmed by 1 base and 5 bases, with 12 bases remaining between them.

This clonotype was detected only a few times. The genes are TRBV4-1 and TRBJ2-1; D is unclear. This CDR3 contains 12 residues. Germline V gives CDR1 MGHRA, CDR2 YSYEKL. V dropped 4 bases and J dropped 10 bases, with 11 bases sitting between them. The CDR3 reads CASSPLGGEQFF. CDR3 coding DNA: TGCGCCAGCAGCCCGCTCGGTGGGGAGCAGTTCTTC.

This clonotype appeared many times. The chain joins TRBV7-8 to TRBJ1-3; D unclear. The CDR3 spans 15 residues. Trimming took off 5 bases at V and 4 bases at J, with 15 bases between the two ends. In germline, CDR1 is SGHVS, CDR2 FQNEAQ. CDR3 loop: CASSPPGVRGNTIYF. The CDR3 coding sequence is TGTGCCAGCAGCCCCCCTGGGGTTAGGGGAAACACCATATATTTT.

The chain recombines TRBV6-1 with TRBJ1-5; D remains ambiguous. V lost 7 bases, J lost 1 base, and 5 bases lay in between. The CDR3 runs to 12 residues. The V gene's germline CDR1 is MNHNS and CDR2 SASEGT. The CDR3 spells CASKASNQPQHF. As DNA, the CDR3 is TGTGCCAGCAAAGCCAGCAATCAGCCCCAGCATTTT.

This clonotype was recorded many times. The chain employs TRBV12-3 or TRBV12-4 and TRBJ1-1; no clear D. V was trimmed by 4 bases and J by 5 bases, leaving 17 bases between them. This CDR3 region has 15 residues. CDR3 in DNA: TGTGCCAGCAGTTCTCCAACGACGGGTAGTACTGAAGCTTTCTTT. It codes for CASSSPTTGSTEAFF.

The V call is TRBV7-6, the J call TRBJ2-1; D is uncertain. CDR1 and CDR2 from the germline V gene are SGHVS and FNYEAQ. The V end lost 5 bases, the J end lost 2 bases, and 13 bases lay between the germline ends. The CDR3 is 15 residues long. CDR3 coding DNA: TGTGCCAGCAGCACCTCCAGGAACCCCTACAATGAGCAGTTCTTC. Translated: CASSTSRNPYNEQFF.

This clonotype was counted a few times. The chain's CDR3 is CASSFLRGYQETQYF. DNA for the CDR3: TGTGCCAGCAGTTTTTTGCGGGGGTACCAAGAGACCCAGTACTTC. The chain recombines TRBV28 with TRBJ2-5; 7 bases line up with TRBD2. The trim removed 3 bases at V and 0 bases at J, leaving 4 bases unmatched. The CDR3 consists of 15 residues. CDR1 and CDR2 from the germline V gene are MDHEN and SYDVKM.

The rearrangement uses TRBV7-9 and TRBJ1-2; TRBD1 aligns across 8 bases. V lost 3 bases, J lost 6 bases, and 18 bases stayed unmatched. CDR1 is SEHNR and CDR2 is FQNEAQ in the germline V gene (reference sequence). The CDR3 is 18 amino acids. Here the CDR3 reads CASSFGQGVLVSRNGYTF. In DNA form, the CDR3 reads TGTGCCAGCAGCTTCGGACAGGGCGTACTAGTATCCCGAAATGGCTACACCTTC.

This clonotype has at least ten counts. The chain joins TRBV7-2 to TRBJ2-3, with D perhaps TRBD1 or TRBD2 (5 bases each). V lost 5 bases, J lost 0 bases, and 12 bases lay in between. This CDR3 region has 15 residues. CDR1 is SGHTA, CDR2 FQGNSA, per germline. CDR3 DNA: TGTGCCAGCAGCACGGGGACGGATAGCACAGATACGCAGTATTTT. Translated, it gives CASSTGTDSTDTQYF.

This rearrangement joins TRBV2 to TRBJ2-1; D is ambiguous. The CDR3 contains 14 residues. Germline CDR1 is SNHLY and CDR2 is FYNNEI. Trimming stripped 8 bases from V and 2 bases from J, with 13 bases between. CDR3 DNA: TGTGCCAGCGCTGTCCTATCGACCTACAATGAGCAGTTCTTC. This sequence encodes CASAVLSTYNEQFF. Full variable domain (outside the CDR3, taken from reference TRBV2 and TRBJ2-1): EPEVTQTPSHQVTQMGQEVILRCVPISNHLYFYWYRQILGQKVEFLVSFYNNEISEKSEIFDDQFSVERPDGSNFTLKIRSTKLEDSAMYFCASAVLSTYNEQFFGPGTRLTVL.

The chain has TRBV7-4 and TRBJ1-4, with TRBD1 identical over 7 bases. Germline values: CDR1 SGHVT, CDR2 SQSDAQ. V lost 4 bases, J lost 7 bases, and 12 bases stayed unmatched. This CDR3 is 16 amino acids long. In DNA form, the CDR3 reads TGTGCCAGCAGCTGGCGCCCAGGGGGAATGGGTGAAAAACTGTTTTTT. Translating it yields CASSWRPGGMGEKLFF.

The CDR3 region is CASSDGTVYGYTF. The CDR3, as DNA: TGCGCCAGCAGCGACGGGACAGTCTATGGCTACACCTTC. The chain carries TRBV4-1 and TRBJ1-2; TRBD1 agrees at 7 bases. V gave up 5 bases and J gave up 4 bases; unmatched junction bases: 4. This CDR3 contains 13 residues. Germline lookup yields CDR1 MGHRA and CDR2 YSYEKL.

V is TRBV6-5 and J is TRBJ1-1; a weak D match, TRBD1 (5 bases). Per germline, CDR1 MNHEY and CDR2 SVGAGI. With 6 bases removed from V and 4 bases from J, the gap between germline ends came to 15 bases. This CDR3 has 14 residues. For the CDR3, the DNA is TGTGCCAGCAGAGAGGGACCACTGGCCACTGAAGCTTTCTTT. Protein product: CASREGPLATEAFF.

The chain carries TRBV30 and TRBJ2-3, with D possibly being TRBD1 (5 bases). The V end lost 1 base, the J end lost 5 bases, and 16 bases lay between the germline ends. The CDR3 has 15 amino acids. Per germline, CDR1 GTSNPN and CDR2 SVGIG (reference sequence). The CDR3 is CAWSGQGGFGDTQYF. The CDR3 region has the DNA TGTGCCTGGAGTGGCCAGGGTGGGTTCGGAGATACGCAGTATTTT.

The J gene is TRBJ2-5, the V gene TRBV5-5, with 14 nucleotides matching TRBD2. V shed 2 bases and J 5 bases; nucleotides not matched to a gene: 11. The V gene's germline CDR1 is SGHKS and CDR2 YYEKEE (reference sequence). The CDR3 contains 18 residues. This chain's CDR3 is CASSFVLGLAGVLETQYF. CDR3 DNA sequence: TGTGCCAGCAGCTTTGTATTGGGACTAGCGGGAGTTTTGGAGACCCAGTACTTC.

The chain's CDR3 is CASSYPRRPSGNTIYF. CDR3 sequence (DNA): TGTGCCAGCAGTTACCCTCGACGGCCCTCTGGAAACACCATATATTTT. The V and J genes are TRBV6-6 and TRBJ1-3; D remains unclear. Germline CDR1 is MNHNY and CDR2 is SVGAGI (reference sequence). This CDR3 spans 16 amino acids. V was shortened by 2 bases and J by 0 bases, with 11 bases between the two germline ends.